This T cell receptor beta chain was profiled in a study of cytomegalovirus exposure and HLA in healthy donors (dated by TCRdb to 2015 to 2018). About the study as a whole: According to an earlier analysis of a few hundred of the donors, roughly 180 million T cells yielded 117 million unique TCR beta sequences and around 300 Gb of sequence data. An early release that covered about 600 HLA-typed donors contained approximately 300 gigabases of sequencing data and some 87 million unique TCR sequences. Of the roughly 400 genotyped donors, approximately 83% fell in the genetic ancestry cluster associated with self-reported Caucasian donors. The study aimed to test whether signatures of past pathogen exposure could be identified by cataloging public T cell receptors. The study used immunosequencing to profile the T cell repertoires of under 700 subjects and linked those repertoires to cytomegalovirus serostatus. A separate validation cohort of 100 to 150 different subjects was used in addition to the roughly 670-subject first cohort. High-throughput TCR immunosequencing, statistical association of individual TCRs with disease status, and machine learning were combined to predict cytomegalovirus infection status. A later analysis re-examined previously published TCR beta repertoires from more than 550 donors and added high-resolution HLA genotyping to investigate patterns of TCR occurrence. In the later analysis, no new phenotypic data were used to find candidate immune exposures; instead, reliance was placed on TCR beta sequences and their occurrence across donors. To decide whether each TCR beta V gene segment behaved as functional or pseudogenic, an earlier analysis of nearly 600 of the donors relied on high-throughput TCR beta sequencing. Donor age, sex, ethnicity and CMV serostatus were compiled together with the repertoire data. In a later genetic analysis, genome-wide SNP genotypes for about 55% of the roughly 670 donors were used, and that subset was treated as a discovery cohort. Every repertoire in the discovery cohort had been generated on one and the same sequencing platform. Class I and class II HLA loci were covered by the typing at four-digit resolution. The number of typed donors differed by locus: roughly 629-640 for A, B, C, DRB1 and DQB1; 500 to 550 for DQA1; around 580 for DPA1; and some 430 for DPB1. About 5 DR-DQ haplotypes were handled as single units for association and clustering, since linkage in the cohort was strong. Among some 400 genotyped donors of the cohort, an average of around 250,000 unique TCR beta nucleotide sequences was sequenced per donor, of which 15% to 20% were non-productive.

The cohort consisted of 600 or so healthy bone marrow donors. Cohort members were all nominally healthy when sampled, although unrecorded immune exposures were likely present. The donor was CMV seronegative and belonged to the group of over 350 seronegative cohort members. A peripheral blood sample was collected from each donor, and TCR beta sequencing was performed on peripheral blood mononuclear cells. Genomic DNA was extracted from the blood cell samples with the Qiagen DNeasy Blood Extraction Kit. With respect to this clone: Its specific antigen is unknown. Base qualities are not recorded, but no much larger clone differs from it by a single base.

The junction shows trimming of 1 base on V and 5 bases on J, plus 12 bases between the germline ends. From the cysteine through the phenylalanine, the CDR3 covers 15 amino acids. The read is trimmed to its CDR3 DNA, 45 bases read in frame from base 1. CDR1 and CDR2 were assigned from the germline V gene as SGHTA and FQGNSA. The study at large found these results: In a later analysis, several top co-occurrence clusters were reported to appear linked to parvovirus B19, influenza, CMV and Epstein-Barr virus. The study gave a list of 150 to 200 TCR beta chains associated with cytomegalovirus. An association between a missense DCLRE1C variant and V-gene and J-gene trimming of TCR beta chains was found in a later genetic analysis and replicated in an independent cohort. Correlated functional status among segregating V segments might be attributable to linkage disequilibrium, but an unknown experimental factor could not be ruled out. In this cohort, only TCR beta chains were sequenced, and detectable features were limited by the absence of alpha or paired-chain data. Most TCR sequences were seen in very few donors, while some public TCRs were found in many individuals. Some 16 rarely observed V segments, including chromosome 9 orphons, were excluded from the earlier analysis of about 600 of the donors because counts were too low. Compared with the roughly 700-donor mean, donors in an Asian-associated ancestry cluster had fewer N-insertions in productive TCRs, according to a later genetic analysis. Because some donors lacked HLA typing at each locus, the association tests relied only on the typed subset. The authors suggested that the approach could potentially be generalized to other disease states and immunological phenotypes. The sequencing pipeline was judged likely to have produced a cluster of highly shared sequence variants as a technical artifact. A further reported finding was that TCR beta sequences accurately predicted the HLA-A and HLA-B alleles for most subjects in the first cohort. The 87-base-pair reads could not distinguish some IMGT-functional V segments, including TRBV6-2 and TRBV6-3, so those segments were excluded. A few of the identified cytomegalovirus-associated TCR beta chains were confirmed in vitro to be specific for cytomegalovirus antigens. Immune exposure information for the cohort was limited to CMV serostatus. In a later analysis, most CMV-associated TCR beta chains were found to appear HLA-restricted, with HLA associations seemingly driven largely by CMV exposure. Roughly uniform sequencing depth across donors was assumed in presence/absence analyses, although this assumption may not hold. Strong co-occurrence of HLA alleles, especially DR and DQ, made assigning TCR associations to individual alleles difficult. In a later analysis, the rate of TCR association differed among HLA loci, with DRB1 alleles having the most associated TCRs and HLA-C alleles having the fewest. The classifier was reported to diagnose cytomegalovirus status with high specificity and sensitivity in both the original and validation cohorts. A later analysis found that HLA-associated TCR beta chains were more clonally expanded and had lower generation probabilities than equally common non-associated chains. An earlier analysis of around 600 of the donors showed that most TCR beta V segments appeared in productive rearrangements either about 87% or about 30% of the time, which broadly matched IMGT annotations. Specific HLA alleles were associated with around 18,000 TCR beta sequences at a false discovery rate of 0.05 in a later analysis.

Library construction relied on the immunoSEQ multiplex PCR assay. The multiplex PCR relied on a mix of 60 forward primers for TCR Vbeta segments and 13 reverse primers for TCR Jbeta segments. The CDR3 region of rearranged TCR beta genes was amplified from genomic DNA by a multiplex PCR assay. The Illumina HiSeq System was used to sequence the amplified TCR beta libraries as 87-base-pair reads. Per the source publication's procedure: A later analysis tallied some 79 million unique TCR beta chains across the approximately 670 repertoires, and approximately 11 million of those chains were shared by two or more donors. A nearest-neighbor algorithm error-corrected the raw reads and collapsed the reads into unique sequences, merging closely related sequences to remove PCR and sequencing errors. V, D and J gene segments were assigned by aligning CDR3 sequences to IMGT reference sequences. For a sequence to be retained, a match of at least six nucleotides to both a V gene segment and a J gene segment was required. A rearrangement counted as productive if the CDR3 had no stop codons and remained in frame with V and J, and every other rearrangement counted as non-productive. CDR3 was defined according to IMGT convention as the region running from the second conserved V-encoded cysteine to the conserved J-encoded phenylalanine. Sequences without an unambiguous match to a single V gene segment were excluded from the earlier analysis of 450 to 650 of the donors. An earlier analysis of a few hundred of the donors called V segments functional above 56.7% productive rearrangements and segregating when the between-donor standard deviation exceeded 5%. To diagnose cytomegalovirus status from the catalog of TCR beta chain sequences, a statistical classification framework was built. V and J gene assignment, in a later analysis, came from comparing TCR nucleotide sequences with IMGT/GENE-DB human TR gene sequences. The TCRdist pipeline was used in a later analysis to assign CDR3 sequences and most-parsimonious VDJ recombination scenarios. A later analysis defined each TCR beta chain by its CDR3 amino acid sequence plus V-gene family, and excluded reads lacking a unique V-gene family. To address suspected cross-contamination and a sequencing artifact, a later analysis removed around 590 highly shared, low-generation-probability nucleotide sequences. In a later analysis, a clonal expansion index for each public chain was calculated from normalized within-repertoire ranks of inferred template counts. A later analysis computed generation probabilities with a VDJ recombination model fitted to out-of-frame rearrangements, and checked the results against IGoR. A later analysis scored TCR-TCR, TCR-HLA and TCR-CMV co-occurrence with hypergeometric tests, applying a repertoire-size bias correction to TCR pairs. False discovery rates were estimated in a later analysis by permuting HLA or CMV assignments 20 times. In a later analysis, co-occurring TCRs were grouped with DBSCAN, and TCRdist sequence similarity was added when clustering was performed within HLA-allele-positive subsets. Repertoires with fewer than 30,000 or more than 120,000 public chains, plus five repertoires with anomalous nucleotide sharing, were excluded from co-occurrence clustering. TCRdb obtained this table from immuneACCESS and retained in-frame rearrangements with V and J assigned. These tables miss some clones; where compared with another copy, unresolved V genes account for less than half of the shortfall, and the remainder is unexplained. V and J calls and clone size come straight from that table; D and trimming were deduced from the DNA. The sample profile shows about 62,000 clones; more than 75% of them were found once. The ten largest clones capture roughly 1.5% of the sample.

Recombination joined TRBV7-2 with TRBJ2-1, and the D gene may be TRBD2, 6 bases matching. Input material: PBMCs. This receptor was taken from a man between 18 and 35 years old in good health and CMV-seronegative. For the CDR3, the sequence is CASSLVGGLDNEQFF. In nucleotides, the sequence is TGTGCCAGCAGCTTAGTGGGGGGATTGGACAATGAGCAGTTCTTC.